This T cell receptor (beta chain) was retrieved from a study of CD8+ T cells in alopecia areata. Study observations and caveats: Expanded CD8+ clones among the top 100, and scalp clonality, were significantly decreased by tofacitinib.

A note on this clone: Its antigen is undetermined.

Treatment indicated: oral pan-JAK inhibitor, 5-10 mg twice daily. This CDR3 comprises 12 residues. In germline, CDR1 is SGHTA, CDR2 FQGNSA. V dropped 5 bases and J dropped 5 bases, with 8 bases sitting between them. Extracted RNA was reverse transcribed into cDNA, the sequencing template. Clones were sequenced by immunoSEQ multiplex PCR, and TCRdb holds only the in-frame ones, with some missing. The data hold 150,000 to 200,000 clones, with roughly 60% observed a single time. V gene TRBV7-2 combines with J gene TRBJ2-3; the D is unclear. This receptor was obtained from a human donor with alopecia areata. The sample consisted of CD4+ T cells sorted from blood, taken at week 24, from a patient treated with tofacitinib. In DNA form, the CDR3 reads TGTGCCAGCAGCCCACCCCAAGATACGCAGTATTTT. Protein: CASSPPQDTQYF.